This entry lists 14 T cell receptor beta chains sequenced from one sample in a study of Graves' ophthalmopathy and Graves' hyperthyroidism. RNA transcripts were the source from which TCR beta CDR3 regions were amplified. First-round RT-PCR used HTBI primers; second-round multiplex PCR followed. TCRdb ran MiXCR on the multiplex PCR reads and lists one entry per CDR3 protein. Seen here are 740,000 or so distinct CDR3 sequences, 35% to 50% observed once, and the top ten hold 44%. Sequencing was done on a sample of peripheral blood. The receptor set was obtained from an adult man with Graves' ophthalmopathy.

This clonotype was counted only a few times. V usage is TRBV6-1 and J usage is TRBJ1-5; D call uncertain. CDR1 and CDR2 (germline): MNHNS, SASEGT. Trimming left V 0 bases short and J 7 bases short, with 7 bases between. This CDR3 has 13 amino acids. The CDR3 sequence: CASSEAWRQPQHF. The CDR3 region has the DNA TGTGCCAGCAGTGAAGCGTGGAGACAGCCCCAGCATTTT.

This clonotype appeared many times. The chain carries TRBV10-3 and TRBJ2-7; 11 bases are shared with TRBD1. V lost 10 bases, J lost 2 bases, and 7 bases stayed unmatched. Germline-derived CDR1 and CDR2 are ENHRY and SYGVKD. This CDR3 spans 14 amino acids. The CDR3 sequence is CASSEGQGAYEQYF. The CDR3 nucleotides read TGTGCCAGCAGCGAGGGACAGGGGGCCTACGAGCAGTACTTC.

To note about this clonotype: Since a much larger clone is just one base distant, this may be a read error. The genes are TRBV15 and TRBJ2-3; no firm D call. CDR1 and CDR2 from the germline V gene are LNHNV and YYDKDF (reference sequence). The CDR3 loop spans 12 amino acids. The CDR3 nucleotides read TGTGCCACCAACAGAGGCGGTGATACGCAGTATTTT. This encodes CATNRGGDTQYF. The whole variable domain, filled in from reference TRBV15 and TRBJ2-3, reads DAMVIQNPRYQVTQFGKPVTLSCSQTLNHNVMYWYQQKSSQAPKLLFHYYDKDFNNEADTPDNFQSRRPNTSFCFLDIRSPGLGDTAMYLCATNRGGDTQYFGPGTRLTVL.

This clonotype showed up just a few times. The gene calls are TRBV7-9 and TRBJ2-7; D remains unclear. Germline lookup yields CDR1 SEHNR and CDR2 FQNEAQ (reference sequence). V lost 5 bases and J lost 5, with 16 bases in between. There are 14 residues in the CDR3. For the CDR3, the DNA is TGTGCCAGCAGCCCACCCGGGCCTTACCACGAGCAGTACTTC. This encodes CASSPPGPYHEQYF.

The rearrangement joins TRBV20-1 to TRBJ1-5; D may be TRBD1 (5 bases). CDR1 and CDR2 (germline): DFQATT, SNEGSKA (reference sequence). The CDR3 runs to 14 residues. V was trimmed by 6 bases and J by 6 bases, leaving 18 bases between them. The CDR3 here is CSALKWGGGQPQHF. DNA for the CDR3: TGCAGTGCCCTAAAATGGGGGGGGGGTCAGCCCCAGCATTTT.

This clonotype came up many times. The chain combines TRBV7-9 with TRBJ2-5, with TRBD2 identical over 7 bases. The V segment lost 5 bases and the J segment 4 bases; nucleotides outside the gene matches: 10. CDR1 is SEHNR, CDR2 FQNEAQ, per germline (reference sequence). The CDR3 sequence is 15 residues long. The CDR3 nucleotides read TGTGCCAGCAGCCATCCCTTGCGGGAGATAGAGACCCAGTACTTC. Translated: CASSHPLREIETQYF.

In DNA, the CDR3 is TGTGCCAGCAGCCAAGATGTGGCGGTCGGTTACTACGAGCAGTACTTC. Protein: CASSQDVAVGYYEQYF. The chain combines TRBV7-9 with TRBJ2-7; D call uncertain. V was shortened by 5 bases and J by 3 bases, with 20 bases between the two germline ends. Germline V gene data show CDR1 as SEHNR and CDR2 as FQNEAQ (reference sequence). This CDR3 is built from 16 residues.

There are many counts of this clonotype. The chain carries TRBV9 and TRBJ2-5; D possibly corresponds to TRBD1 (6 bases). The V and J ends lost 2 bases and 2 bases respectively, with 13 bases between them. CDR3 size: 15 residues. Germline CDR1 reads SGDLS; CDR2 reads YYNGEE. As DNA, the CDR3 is TGTGCCAGCAGCGTCAAGACAGGCGTACAAGAGACCCAGTACTTC. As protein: CASSVKTGVQETQYF.

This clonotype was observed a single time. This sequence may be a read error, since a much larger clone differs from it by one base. The CDR3 DNA follows: TGTGCCAGCAGCGTCGTGGGGAAGGGTTCTGGCTACACCTTC. Its protein product is CASSVVGKGSGYTF. The chain joins TRBV9 to TRBJ1-2; D uncertain. This CDR3 is built from 14 residues. Trimming pared 2 bases from V and 7 bases from J, leaving 15 bases between. Per the germline V gene, CDR1 is SGDLS and CDR2 is YYNGEE.

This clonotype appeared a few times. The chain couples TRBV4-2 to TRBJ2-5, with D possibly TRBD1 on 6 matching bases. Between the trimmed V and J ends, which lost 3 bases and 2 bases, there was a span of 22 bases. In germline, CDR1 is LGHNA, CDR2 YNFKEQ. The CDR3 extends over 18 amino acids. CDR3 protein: CASSHAVTGSGFQETQYF. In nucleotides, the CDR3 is TGTGCCAGCAGCCACGCTGTTACAGGGAGTGGGTTTCAAGAGACCCAGTACTTC.

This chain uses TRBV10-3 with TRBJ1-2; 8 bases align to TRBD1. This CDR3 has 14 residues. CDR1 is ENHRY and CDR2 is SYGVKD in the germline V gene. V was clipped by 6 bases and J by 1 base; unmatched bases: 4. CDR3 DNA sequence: TGTGCCATCAGGGACAGGGCTAATAACTATGGCTACACCTTC. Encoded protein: CAIRDRANNYGYTF.

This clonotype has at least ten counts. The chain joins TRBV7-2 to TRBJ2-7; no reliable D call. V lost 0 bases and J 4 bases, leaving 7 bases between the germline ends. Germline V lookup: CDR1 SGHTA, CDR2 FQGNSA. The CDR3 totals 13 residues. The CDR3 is CASSLARVYEQYF. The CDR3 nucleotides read TGTGCCAGCAGCTTAGCCCGCGTTTACGAGCAGTACTTC.

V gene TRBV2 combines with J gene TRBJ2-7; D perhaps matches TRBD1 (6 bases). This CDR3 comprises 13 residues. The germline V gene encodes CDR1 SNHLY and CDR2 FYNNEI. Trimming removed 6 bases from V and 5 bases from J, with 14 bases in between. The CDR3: CASRTGSGDEQYF. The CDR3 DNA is TGTGCCAGCAGAACAGGGAGCGGCGACGAGCAGTACTTC.

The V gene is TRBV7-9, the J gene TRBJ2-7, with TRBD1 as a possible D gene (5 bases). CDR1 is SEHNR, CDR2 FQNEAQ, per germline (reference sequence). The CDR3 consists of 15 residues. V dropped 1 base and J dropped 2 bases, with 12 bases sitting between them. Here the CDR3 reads CASSLGFRAPYEQYV. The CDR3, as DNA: TGTGCCAGCAGCTTAGGATTCAGGGCCCCCTACGAGCAGTACGTC.